Each of the 19 T cell receptor beta chains below was sequenced from the same sample in a study of blood T cell repertoires in COVID-19. The protocol was immunoSEQ multiplex PCR, while the TCRdb copy is restricted to in-frame clones and leaves out a portion. The sample holds approximately 200,000 clones, less than 90% seen once. Material: peripheral blood. These receptors came from a man between 65 and 85 years old with active or convalescent COVID-19.

This clone was counted a single time. This chain uses TRBV5-1 with TRBJ2-2, with D maybe TRBD1 (5 bases). There are 15 residues in the CDR3. Germline lookup yields CDR1 SGHRS and CDR2 YFSETQ. V shed 2 bases and J shed 2 bases, with 10 bases lying between them. The CDR3 region has the DNA TGCGCCAGCAGCTTAACAGGAAAAAACACCGGGGAGCTGTTTTTT. Translating it yields CASSLTGKNTGELFF.

The chain is built from TRBV12-3 or TRBV12-4 and TRBJ2-4, with 8 bases fitting TRBD2. The CDR3 loop spans 13 amino acids. J lost 7 bases, V lost 7 bases, and 6 bases had no gene match. The CDR3 nucleotides are TGTGCCAGCAATAGCGGGACTTGGAACATTCAGTACTTC. Encoded protein: CASNSGTWNIQYF.

The chain is built from TRBV28 and TRBJ1-6; D uncertain. This CDR3 comprises 15 residues. In germline, CDR1 is MDHEN, CDR2 SYDVKM. V dropped 7 bases and J dropped 10 bases, with 20 bases sitting between them. The CDR3 DNA reads TGTGCCAGCACCCCTGGCGGTAGCTCAAGGTCACCCCTCCACTTT. Translating gives CASTPGGSSRSPLHF.

The chain uses TRBV4-3 and TRBJ2-2; 7 bases map to TRBD1. Germline V gene lookup returns CDR1 LGHNA and CDR2 YSLEER. Trimming cost V 1 base and J 6 bases; bases outside gene matches: 8. The CDR3 extends over 16 amino acids. This CDR3 is CASSQAGQVPAGELFF. The CDR3 DNA sequence: TGCGCCAGCAGCCAAGCCGGACAGGTCCCGGCCGGGGAGCTGTTTTTT.

The rearrangement joins TRBV15 to TRBJ2-5; D is possibly TRBD2 (5 bases). V was trimmed by 3 bases and J by 2 bases, leaving 13 bases between them. Germline assignment: CDR1 LNHNV and CDR2 YYDKDF (reference sequence). The CDR3 is made up of 15 amino acids. The chain's CDR3 is CATSSARDSQETQYF. CDR3 DNA sequence: TGTGCCACCAGCAGTGCGAGGGATAGTCAAGAGACCCAGTACTTC.

The chain links TRBV7-9 to TRBJ1-5; TRBD1 aligns across 7 bases. Germline CDR1 reads SEHNR; CDR2 reads FQNEAQ (reference sequence). The V and J ends lost 6 bases and 1 base, in that order; junction bases with no gene match: 3. There are 14 residues in the CDR3. The DNA for the CDR3 is TGTGCCAGCAGTCAGGACAGGAGCAATCAGCCCCAGCATTTT. This codes for CASSQDRSNQPQHF. The whole variable domain, filled in from reference TRBV7-9 and TRBJ1-5, reads DTGVSQNPRHKITKRGQNVTFRCDPISEHNRLYWYRQTLGQGPEFLTYFQNEAQLEKSRLLSDRFSAERPKGSFSTLEIQRTEQGDSAMYLCASSQDRSNQPQHFGDGTRLSIL.

The sample holds a few counts of this clone. The chain recombines TRBV5-6 with TRBJ1-1, with a tentative D call TRBD1 (6 bases). Germline assignment: CDR1 SGHDT and CDR2 YYEEEE. V lost 5 bases to trimming and J lost 3 bases, with 20 bases between them. The CDR3 extends over 16 amino acids. CDR3 protein: CASSFFPGAADTEAFF. The CDR3 region has the DNA TGTGCCAGCAGTTTTTTTCCAGGGGCAGCGGACACTGAAGCTTTCTTT.

This clone showed up just once. This chain links TRBV3-1 (or the pseudogene TRBV3-2) with TRBJ2-3; the match to TRBD2 covers 10 bases. Germline V lookup: CDR1 LGHDT, CDR2 YNNKEL (reference sequence). Trimming cost V 3 bases and J 4 bases; bases outside gene matches: 19. The CDR3 is made up of 20 amino acids. CDR3 nucleotides: TGTGCCAGCAGCCAGTCCGATTCGTCTAGCGGGGGACGAGGGTCAGATACGCAGTATTTT. Translating gives CASSQSDSSSGGRGSDTQYF.

The CDR3 region has the DNA TGTGCCAGCAGTTCGAAAAAACAGGGCTGGCGCAATCAGCCCCAGCATTTT. It encodes CASSSKKQGWRNQPQHF. The chain carries TRBV28 and TRBJ1-5, with D maybe TRBD1 (6 bases). Germline V gene sequence: CDR1 MDHEN, CDR2 SYDVKM. The ends were cut back, 4 bases at V and 2 bases at J, with 18 bases in the middle. There are 17 residues in the CDR3.

This rearrangement joins TRBV19 to TRBJ2-7, with D possibly matching TRBD2 (5 bases). Trimming stripped 4 bases from V and 7 bases from J, with 14 bases between. CDR1 is LNHDA, CDR2 SQIVND, per germline (reference sequence). The CDR3 runs 13 residues. The CDR3 DNA follows: TGTGCCAGTAGTAATTCCTTCACGGGGGAGCAGTACTTC. Amino acid sequence: CASSNSFTGEQYF.

The chain is built from TRBV5-5 and TRBJ1-6, with 7 bases fitting TRBD1. J was trimmed by 7 bases and V by 3 bases; bases with no gene match: 13. This CDR3 has 17 amino acids. CDR1 SGHKS and CDR2 YYEKEE come from the germline V gene (reference sequence). The chain's CDR3 is CASSSTGSLAPNSPLHF. The CDR3 DNA is TGTGCCAGCAGCTCGACAGGGTCCCTTGCCCCAAATTCACCCCTCCACTTT.

The chain uses TRBV14 and TRBJ1-5, with D unresolved. The germline V gene encodes CDR1 SGHDN and CDR2 FVKESK. The germline V and J ends were trimmed by 3 bases and 3 bases, with 6 bases remaining between them. This CDR3 comprises 13 residues. The DNA of the CDR3 is TGTGCCAGCAGCCAGGGCCTCAATCAGCCCCAGCATTTT. Translating it yields CASSQGLNQPQHF.

The V call is TRBV5-4, the J call TRBJ2-3; the match to TRBD1 covers 8 bases. CDR3 length equals 17 residues. Germline CDR1 SGHNT, CDR2 YYREEE (reference sequence). Unmatched junction bases numbered 14, after V lost 5 bases and J lost 3 bases. For the CDR3, the DNA is TGTGCCAGCAGGTCCGGACAGGGCAAAATTTCTACAGATACGCAGTATTTT. It encodes CASRSGQGKISTDTQYF.

CDR3 in DNA: TGTGCCAGTGGTCCGGGACAGGGTTTCCACGAGCAGTACTTC. Amino acid sequence: CASGPGQGFHEQYF. The chain combines TRBV19 with TRBJ2-7, with 9 bases fitting TRBD1. CDR3 size: 14 residues. Germline assignment: CDR1 LNHDA and CDR2 SQIVND (reference sequence). The trim removed 8 bases at V and 5 bases at J, leaving 10 bases unmatched.

This sequence joins TRBV30 and TRBJ1-5, with a possible D match to TRBD1 (6 bases). The V and J ends lost 2 bases and 5 bases respectively, with 10 bases between them. CDR3 length: 13 amino acids. Germline CDR1 is GTSNPN and CDR2 is SVGIG (reference sequence). The CDR3 protein is CAWSPGVDQPQHF. The CDR3 region has the DNA TGTGCCTGGAGTCCAGGGGTGGATCAGCCCCAGCATTTT.

The gene calls are TRBV5-8 and TRBJ1-5; possibly TRBD1 for D (6 bases). The CDR3 totals 15 residues. V lost 4 bases to trimming and J lost 5 bases, with 16 bases between them. The germline V gene encodes CDR1 SGHTS and CDR2 YDEGEE. The DNA of the CDR3 is TGTGCCAGCAGCCCAGGGGTGGCGGGGGATCAGCCCCAGCATTTT. Translating it yields CASSPGVAGDQPQHF.

As to this clone: The same CDR3 arises from other DNA sequences in this sample as well. J is TRBJ1-2 and V is TRBV18; TRBD1 matches 7 bases. Germline CDR1 and CDR2: KGHSH and LQKENI. The V and J ends lost 2 bases and 8 bases, in that order; junction bases with no gene match: 2. This CDR3 spans 12 amino acids. The DNA for the CDR3 is TGTGCCAGCTCACCAACAGGGGACGGCTACACCTTC. It encodes CASSPTGDGYTF.

The chain recombines TRBV9 with TRBJ2-3, with 7 bases aligning to TRBD1. This CDR3 spans 15 amino acids. After removal of 4 bases from V and 9 bases from J, the junction contained 14 bases not matched to a gene. Germline V gene data show CDR1 as SGDLS and CDR2 as YYNGEE. CDR3 sequence: CASSPPGTVQGTQYF. CDR3 nucleotides: TGTGCCAGCAGCCCCCCGGGGACAGTGCAGGGAACGCAGTATTTT.

V is TRBV27 and J is TRBJ2-7; D not certain. V lost 6 bases to trimming and J lost 7 bases, with 10 bases between them. The CDR3 contains 11 residues. Germline V gene lookup returns CDR1 MNHEY and CDR2 SMNVEV (reference sequence). The CDR3 is CASSDAGEQYF. DNA for the CDR3: TGTGCCAGCAGCGATGCCGGGGAGCAGTACTTC.